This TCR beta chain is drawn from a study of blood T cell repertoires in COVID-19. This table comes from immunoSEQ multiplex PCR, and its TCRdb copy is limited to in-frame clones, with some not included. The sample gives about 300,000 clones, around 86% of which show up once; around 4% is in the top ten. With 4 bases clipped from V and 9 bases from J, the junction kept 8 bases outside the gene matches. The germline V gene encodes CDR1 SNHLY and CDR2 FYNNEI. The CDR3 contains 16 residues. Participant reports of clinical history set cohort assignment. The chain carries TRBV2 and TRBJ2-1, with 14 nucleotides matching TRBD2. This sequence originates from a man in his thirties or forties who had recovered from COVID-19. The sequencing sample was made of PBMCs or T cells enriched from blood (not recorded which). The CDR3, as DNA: TGTGCCAGCAGTGGCGGGACTAGCGGGAGATCGGGTGAGCAGTTCTTC. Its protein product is CASSGGTSGRSGEQFF.